Listed here is a single TCR beta chain. Its antigen is not identified. This entry is derived from a study of cytomegalovirus exposure and HLA in healthy donors. 60 Vbeta and 13 Jbeta primers were used in PCR. The table came from immunoSEQ multiplex PCR; TCRdb's copy has only in-frame clones and leaves some out. The data hold about 200,000 clones, with roughly 79% observed a single time. The study's findings and limits: Accounts indicate the classifier identified cytomegalovirus status with strong specificity and sensitivity.

The length of the CDR3 is 12 residues. Germline lookup yields CDR1 SQVTM and CDR2 ANQGSEA. With 6 bases clipped from V and 6 bases from J, the junction kept 5 bases outside the gene matches. The chain links TRBV29-1 to TRBJ2-7, with TRBD1 matching 10 bases. The source of this sequence is a man aged 30 to 39 in good health and CMV-seronegative. The sequencing sample was made of PBMCs. The CDR3 DNA reads as TGCAGCGTCGCCGGACAGGGGGGCGAGCAGTACTTC. This sequence encodes CSVAGQGGEQYF.